This T cell receptor beta chain derives from a study of follicular helper T cells after annual influenza vaccination (dated by TCRdb to the late 2010s). Broadly, across the study: Blood was collected on days 0, 7 and 28 after each seasonal influenza vaccination. Multi-year samples were available for six subjects, with four spanning two vaccination seasons and two spanning three seasons. Some subjects were followed across successive annual vaccinations spanning the 2013-2014, 2014-2015 and 2015-2016 seasons to study recall of cTfh clones. One week after vaccination, a second recruited cohort of approximately 11 subjects (Table S1) displayed a similar ICOS+CD38+ cTfh response. The 2015 samples were processed right after collection, while the 2013-2014 samples were cryopreserved. Summary of the overall study and its limitations: Successive annual vaccinations recalled a recurring oligoclonal ICOS+CD38+ cTfh response that included tetramer and AIM influenza-specific clonotypes. Day 7 ICOS+CD38+ clones were most often found later in ICOS-CD38- cTfh, suggesting that subset may serve as a memory reservoir. Because only about 10-23% of the analyzed cells gave productive TCRB sequences, there was no way to sample rare clonotypes. ICOS+CD38+ cTfh clonality correlated with the frequency of that population, and its change correlated with the change in circulating plasmablast frequency. Undersampling of the much larger non-cTfh compartments could not be excluded when assessing influenza clone enrichment.

Trimming leaves V shorter by 0 bases and J shorter by 3 bases, with the junction holding 1 base beyond the gene matches. The CDR3 spans 15 residues, from the cysteine through the phenylalanine. The CDR3 DNA has 45 bases and is translated from base 1. Sequences MNHEY (CDR1) and SVGAGI (CDR2) are obtained from the germline V gene. Regarding this clone: Its antigen is currently not known. No much larger clone is present one base from it, and per-base qualities are unavailable.

Library generation was performed with the immunoSEQ multiplex PCR assay. Adaptive Biotechnologies carried out TCRB amplification, library preparation, sequencing and preliminary bioinformatics at Survey level resolution. The original methods were these. Clonality was computed in R as 1 minus normalized Shannon entropy; the Gini index was calculated with the R package ineq. To get the overlap score, the summed counts of shared sequences were divided by the total counts of all sequences in both of the compared samples. Significance of shared clonotypes was assessed by Fisher's exact test, with a theoretical repertoire of 10^7 TCRB sequences assumed. Held by TCRdb, this immuneACCESS table contains in-frame sequences only and omits some clones. Under half of the omission traces to an unresolved V gene where checked; the cause of the rest is unknown. The D gene and trimming were derived from the DNA, and the V and J assignments and clone size from that table. This sample lists thousands of clones; 80% to 85% were detected once. Approximately 0.8% of the sample rests with the top ten.

The sample's time point label is to be understood as: 2015-2016 season, pre-vaccination. Seasonal inactivated influenza vaccine (Fluvarix) was administered to adults, and sorted blood CD4 subsets were tracked by TCRB sequencing before and after vaccination. Subjects were considered eligible if community-dwelling and if influenza vaccine had not been received in the prior 6 months. Reasons for exclusion included contraindications to influenza vaccine, substance abuse, HIV/AIDS, active malignancy, immunomodulatory medication, and active illness such as respiratory infection. Per time point, between about 40 and 100 mL of blood was sampled. PBMC were isolated using Ficoll-Paque PLUS or SepMate separation. CXCR5- memory CD4 T cells were sorted as a comparison non-Tfh subset. Before DNA was extracted, the cell subsets were sorted from PBMC using a BD FACS Aria.

The origin of this receptor is an adult who received the influenza vaccine. The material sequenced was CXCR5- memory CD4+ T cells sorted from blood, taken on the day of influenza vaccination. Per the publication, the cell subset or site label means: CXCR5- memory CD4 T cells. The rearrangement combines TRBV6-5 with TRBJ1-1; TRBD1 aligns with 10 central bases. The CDR3 here reads CASSYSGTGDTEAFF. The sequenced DNA: TGTGCCAGCAGTTACTCCGGGACAGGGGACACTGAAGCTTTCTTT.